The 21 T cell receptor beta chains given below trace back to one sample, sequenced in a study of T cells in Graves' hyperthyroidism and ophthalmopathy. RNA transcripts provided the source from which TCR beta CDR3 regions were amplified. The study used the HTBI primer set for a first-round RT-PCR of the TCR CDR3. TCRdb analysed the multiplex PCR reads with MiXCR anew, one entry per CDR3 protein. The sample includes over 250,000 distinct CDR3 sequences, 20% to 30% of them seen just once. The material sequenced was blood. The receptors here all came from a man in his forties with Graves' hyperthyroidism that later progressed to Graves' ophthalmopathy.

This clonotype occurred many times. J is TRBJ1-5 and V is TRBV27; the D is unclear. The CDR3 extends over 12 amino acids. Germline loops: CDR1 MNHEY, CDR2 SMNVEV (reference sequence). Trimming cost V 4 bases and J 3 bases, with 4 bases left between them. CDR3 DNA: TGTGCCAGCAGTTCGCCCAATCAGCCCCAGCATTTT. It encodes CASSSPNQPQHF.

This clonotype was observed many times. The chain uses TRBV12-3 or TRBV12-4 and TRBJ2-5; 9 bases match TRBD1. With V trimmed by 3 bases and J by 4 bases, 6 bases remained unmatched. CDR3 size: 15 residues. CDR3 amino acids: CASSLETGGSETQYF. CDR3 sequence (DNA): TGTGCCAGCAGTTTGGAGACAGGGGGTTCAGAGACCCAGTACTTC.

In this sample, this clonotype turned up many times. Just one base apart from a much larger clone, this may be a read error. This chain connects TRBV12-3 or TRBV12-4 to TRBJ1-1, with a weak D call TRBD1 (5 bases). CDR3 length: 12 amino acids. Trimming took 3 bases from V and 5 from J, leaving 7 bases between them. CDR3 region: CASSFGGTEAFF. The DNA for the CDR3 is TGTGCCAGCAGTTTCGGGGGGACTGAAGCTTTCTTT.

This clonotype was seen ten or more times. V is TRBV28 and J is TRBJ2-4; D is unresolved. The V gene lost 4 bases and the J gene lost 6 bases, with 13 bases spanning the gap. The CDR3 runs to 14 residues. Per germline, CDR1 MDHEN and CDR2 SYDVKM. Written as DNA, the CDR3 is TGTGCCAGCAGTTATGGGTACACCGTAAACATTCAGTACTTC. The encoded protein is CASSYGYTVNIQYF.

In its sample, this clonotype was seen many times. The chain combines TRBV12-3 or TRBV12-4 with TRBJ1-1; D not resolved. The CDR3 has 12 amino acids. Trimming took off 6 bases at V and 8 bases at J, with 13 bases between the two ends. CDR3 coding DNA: TGTGCCAGCAGCATTGGGTCAGAAGAAGCTTTCTTT. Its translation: CASSIGSEEAFF.

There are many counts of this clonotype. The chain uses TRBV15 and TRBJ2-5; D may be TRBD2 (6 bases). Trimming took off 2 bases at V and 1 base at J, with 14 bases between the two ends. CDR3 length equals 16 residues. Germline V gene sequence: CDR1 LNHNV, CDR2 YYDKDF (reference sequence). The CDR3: CATSRFRGSGQETQYF. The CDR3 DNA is TGTGCCACCAGCAGATTTCGGGGGAGCGGCCAAGAGACCCAGTACTTC.

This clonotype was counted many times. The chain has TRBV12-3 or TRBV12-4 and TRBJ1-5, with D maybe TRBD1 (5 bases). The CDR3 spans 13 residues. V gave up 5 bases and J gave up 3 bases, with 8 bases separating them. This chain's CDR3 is CASSPQDNQPQHF. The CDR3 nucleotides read TGTGCCAGCAGTCCACAGGACAATCAGCCCCAGCATTTT.

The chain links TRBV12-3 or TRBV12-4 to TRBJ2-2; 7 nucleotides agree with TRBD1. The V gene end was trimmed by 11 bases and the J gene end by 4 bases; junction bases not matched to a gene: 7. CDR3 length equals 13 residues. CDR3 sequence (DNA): TGTGCCGGAACAGGGGCGAGCACCGGGGAGCTGTTTTTT. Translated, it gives CAGTGASTGELFF.

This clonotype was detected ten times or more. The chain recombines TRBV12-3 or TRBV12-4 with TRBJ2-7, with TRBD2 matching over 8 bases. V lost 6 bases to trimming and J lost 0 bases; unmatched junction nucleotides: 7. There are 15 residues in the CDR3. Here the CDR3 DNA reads TGTGCCAGCAGACCGAGCGGGAGCCTCTCCTACGAGCAGTACTTC. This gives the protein CASRPSGSLSYEQYF.

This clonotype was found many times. The CDR3 bases are TGTGCCACCAGTGATTTCGGGGGCAAGCAGTACTTC. Protein: CATSDFGGKQYF. This rearrangement joins TRBV24-1 to TRBJ2-7; D could derive from TRBD1 or TRBD2 (6 bases each). The CDR3 spans 12 residues. Trimming removed 1 base from V and 8 bases from J, with 8 bases in between. Looked up from germline, CDR1 is KGHDR and CDR2 is SFDVKD.

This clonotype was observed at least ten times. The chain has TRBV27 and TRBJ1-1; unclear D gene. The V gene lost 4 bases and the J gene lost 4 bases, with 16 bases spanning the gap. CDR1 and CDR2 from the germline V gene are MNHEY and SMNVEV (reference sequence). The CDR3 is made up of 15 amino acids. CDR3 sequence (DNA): TGTGCCAGCAGTTACAAGGCCTTAATGGGCACTGAAGCTTTCTTT. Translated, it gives CASSYKALMGTEAFF.

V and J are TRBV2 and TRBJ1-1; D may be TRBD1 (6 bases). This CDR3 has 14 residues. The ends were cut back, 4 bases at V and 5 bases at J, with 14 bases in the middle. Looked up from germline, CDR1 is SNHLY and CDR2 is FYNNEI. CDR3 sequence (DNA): TGTGCCAGCAGTGGGCAGGGTAGGGGGACTGAAGCTTTCTTT. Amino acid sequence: CASSGQGRGTEAFF.

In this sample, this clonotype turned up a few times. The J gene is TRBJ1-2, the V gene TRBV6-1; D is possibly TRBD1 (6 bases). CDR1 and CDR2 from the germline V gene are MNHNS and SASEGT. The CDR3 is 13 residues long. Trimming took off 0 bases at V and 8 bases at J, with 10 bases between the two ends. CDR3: CASSEARGGGYTF. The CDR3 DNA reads TGTGCCAGCAGTGAAGCCAGGGGCGGGGGCTACACCTTC.

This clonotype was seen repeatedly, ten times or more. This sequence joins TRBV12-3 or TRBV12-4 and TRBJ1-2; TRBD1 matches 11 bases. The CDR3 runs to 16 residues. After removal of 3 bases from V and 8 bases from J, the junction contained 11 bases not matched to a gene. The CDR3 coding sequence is TGTGCCAGCAGTTTGCGTGGGACAGGGGGATTGCGAGGCTACACCTTC. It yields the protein CASSLRGTGGLRGYTF.

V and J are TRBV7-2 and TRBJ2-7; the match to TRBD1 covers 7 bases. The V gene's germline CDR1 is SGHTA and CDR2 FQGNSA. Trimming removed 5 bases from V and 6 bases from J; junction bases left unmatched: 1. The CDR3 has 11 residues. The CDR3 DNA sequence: TGTGCCAGCAGCGGGGACAGCGAGCAGTACTTC. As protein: CASSGDSEQYF. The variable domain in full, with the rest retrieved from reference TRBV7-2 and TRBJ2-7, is GAGVSQSPSNKVTEKGKDVELRCDPISGHTALYWYRQSLGQGLEFLIYFQGNSAPDKSGLPSDRFSAERTGGSVSTLTIQRTQQEDSAVYLCASSGDSEQYFGPGTRLTVT.

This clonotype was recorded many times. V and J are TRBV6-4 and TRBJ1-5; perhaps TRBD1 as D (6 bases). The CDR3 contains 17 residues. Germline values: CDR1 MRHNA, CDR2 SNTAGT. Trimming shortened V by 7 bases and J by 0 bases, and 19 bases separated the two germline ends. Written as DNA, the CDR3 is TGTGCCAGCATAGACACAGGGAGCCGGGGTAGCAATCAGCCCCAGCATTTT. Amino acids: CASIDTGSRGSNQPQHF.

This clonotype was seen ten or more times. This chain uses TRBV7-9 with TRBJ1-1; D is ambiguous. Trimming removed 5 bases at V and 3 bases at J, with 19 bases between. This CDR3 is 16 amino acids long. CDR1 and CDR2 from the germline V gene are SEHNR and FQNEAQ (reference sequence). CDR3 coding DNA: TGTGCCAGCAGCCCGTTATGGGCAGACGAGGACACTGAAGCTTTCTTT. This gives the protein CASSPLWADEDTEAFF.

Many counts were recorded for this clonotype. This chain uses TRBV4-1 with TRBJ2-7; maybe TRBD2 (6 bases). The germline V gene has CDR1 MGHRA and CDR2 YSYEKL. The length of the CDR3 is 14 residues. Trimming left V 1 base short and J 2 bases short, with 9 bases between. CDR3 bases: TGCGCCAGCAGCCAAGGCGGGACCACCTACGAGCAGTACTTC. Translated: CASSQGGTTYEQYF.

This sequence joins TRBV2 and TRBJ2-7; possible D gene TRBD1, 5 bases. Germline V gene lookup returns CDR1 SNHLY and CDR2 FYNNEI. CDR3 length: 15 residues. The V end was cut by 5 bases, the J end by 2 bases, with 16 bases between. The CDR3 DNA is TGTGCCAGCAGTCCCGATCGGACATCTACCTACGAGCAGTACTTC. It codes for CASSPDRTSTYEQYF.

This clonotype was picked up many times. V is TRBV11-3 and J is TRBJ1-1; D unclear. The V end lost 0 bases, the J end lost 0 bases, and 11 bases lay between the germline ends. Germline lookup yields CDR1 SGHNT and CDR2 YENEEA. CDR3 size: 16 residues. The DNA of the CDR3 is TGTGCCAGCAGCTTAGATCCAAGGGCGATGAACACTGAAGCTTTCTTT. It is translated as CASSLDPRAMNTEAFF.

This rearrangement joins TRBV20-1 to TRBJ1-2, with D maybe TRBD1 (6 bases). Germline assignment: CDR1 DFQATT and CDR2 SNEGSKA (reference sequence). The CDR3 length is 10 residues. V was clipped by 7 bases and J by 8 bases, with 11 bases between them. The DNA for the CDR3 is TGCAGTGTGGGGGCGGCGGGCTACACCTTC. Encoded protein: CSVGAAGYTF.